The sequence of this T cell receptor (beta chain) was determined in a study of T cell responses to AZD1222 COVID-19 vaccine. Profiling relied on immunoSEQ multiplex PCR, and the TCRdb table lists in-frame clones only, not all of them. The sample shows approximately 180,000 clones, 90% to 95% of them seen only once. The TCR originated in an adult who received the MenACWY meningococcal vaccine as a control. The sample here was peripheral blood, taken 28 days after the second dose of the MenACWY control vaccine.

The CDR3 protein is CASSLKPGSTDTQYF. CDR3 in DNA: TGTGCCAGCAGCTTAAAACCGGGTAGCACAGATACGCAGTATTTT. The chain joins TRBV5-4 to TRBJ2-3; no definite D call. This CDR3 comprises 15 residues. The germline V gene has CDR1 SGHNT and CDR2 YYREEE (reference sequence). Trimming removed 2 bases at V and 0 bases at J, with 10 bases between.